These 24 T cell receptor beta chains were all obtained from the same sample, sequenced in a study of T-cell memory formation after mild COVID-19. TCRdb used MiXCR to reprocess the 5' RACE reads, holding one entry per CDR3 protein. The sample lists approximately 350,000 distinct CDR3 sequences, around 30% occurring once. Sequencing input: PBMCs or a T cell subset sorted from them (not recorded which). The origin of the receptors is an adult woman who had mild COVID-19 (a few samples of this study predate the infection). Cell type and time point are not known.

J is TRBJ2-5 and V is TRBV7-4; TRBD1 might be the D (5 bases). CDR3 length: 16 amino acids. Looked up from germline, CDR1 is SGHVT and CDR2 is SQSDAQ. The germline V and J ends were trimmed by 2 bases and 5 bases, with 18 bases remaining between them. CDR3 protein: CASSLYVGRLGETQYF. DNA for the CDR3: TGTGCCAGCAGCTTATATGTGGGGCGCTTGGGGGAGACCCAGTACTTC.

This chain uses TRBV24-1 with TRBJ2-1; the D is unclear. CDR1 is KGHDR, CDR2 SFDVKD, per germline. Trimming pared 0 bases from V and 7 bases from J, leaving 3 bases between. The CDR3 spans 12 residues. The CDR3 coding sequence is TGTGCCACCAGTGATTTGGCTAATGAGCAGTTCTTC. Amino acid sequence: CATSDLANEQFF.

The chain carries TRBV7-3 and TRBJ1-4, with 8 bases identical to TRBD1. Germline V lookup: CDR1 SGHTA, CDR2 FQGTGA. With 3 bases clipped from V and 5 bases from J, the junction kept 8 bases outside the gene matches. The CDR3 has 16 amino acids. The DNA for the CDR3 is TGTGCCAGCAGCTTGACCGGACAGGGCCTAAATGAAAAACTGTTTTTT. This gives the protein CASSLTGQGLNEKLFF.

This clonotype was counted between two and nine times. The chain recombines TRBV6-2 or TRBV6-3 with TRBJ2-7; tentatively, D is TRBD2 (6 bases). The germline V gene encodes CDR1 MNHEY and CDR2 SVGEGT. V dropped 5 bases and J dropped 6 bases, with 17 bases sitting between them. The CDR3 loop spans 14 amino acids. The CDR3 DNA reads TGTGCCAGCAGTGGGGACTTCTTCTCCCTCGAGCAGTACTTC. This translates into CASSGDFFSLEQYF.

This clonotype occurred a few times. The rearrangement links TRBV5-4 to TRBJ2-1, with D uncertain. The CDR3 totals 12 residues. V was shortened by 3 bases and J by 4 bases, with 5 bases between the two germline ends. CDR1 is SGHNT, CDR2 YYREEE, per germline (reference sequence). The CDR3 region has the DNA TGTGCCAGCAGCTCCGAATACAATGAGCAGTTCTTC. Translating gives CASSSEYNEQFF. Looking up the rest from reference TRBV5-4 and TRBJ2-1 gives the full variable domain: ETGVTQSPTHLIKTRGQQVTLRCSSQSGHNTVSWYQQALGQGPQFIFQYYREEENGRGNFPPRFSGLQFPNYSSELNVNALELDDSALYLCASSSEYNEQFFGPGTRLTVL.

This clonotype has just one count. The chain couples TRBV11-2 to TRBJ1-2; tentative D call: TRBD1 (6 bases). Germline V CDR1 and CDR2: SGHAT, FQNNGV. The CDR3 contains 14 residues. Trimming took 4 bases from V and 4 from J, leaving 13 bases between them. The CDR3 loop is CASSSGGGAYGYTF. For the CDR3, the DNA is TGTGCCAGCAGCTCCGGTGGGGGCGCCTATGGCTACACCTTC.

Regarding this clonotype: The junction shows a germline mismatch at one end, possibly a read error. This chain joins TRBV25-1 and TRBJ2-7; TRBD1 matches 9 bases. Per the germline V gene, CDR1 is MGHDK and CDR2 is SYGVNS. The CDR3 spans 12 residues. CDR3: CASSGGQGGQHF. The CDR3 bases are TGTGCCAGCAGCGGGGGACAGGGAGGTCAGCACTTC.

This clonotype has more than one count but fewer than ten. CDR3 region: CSASDRRDTQYF. The CDR3 region has the DNA TGCAGTGCTAGTGACAGGAGAGATACGCAGTATTTT. V usage is TRBV20-1 and J usage is TRBJ2-3, with D maybe TRBD1 (6 bases). Trimming took off 3 bases at V and 5 bases at J, with 9 bases between the two ends. Per the germline V gene, CDR1 is DFQATT and CDR2 is SNEGSKA (reference sequence). The CDR3 loop spans 12 amino acids.

A few counts support this clonotype. V usage is TRBV5-1 and J usage is TRBJ2-1; 8 bases line up with TRBD1. The CDR3 covers 12 residues. Per germline, CDR1 SGHRS and CDR2 YFSETQ. After removal of 5 bases from V and 7 bases from J, the junction contained 2 bases not matched to a gene. The CDR3 bases are TGCGCCAGCAGGCGGACAGGGAATGAGCAGTTCTTC. This codes for CASRRTGNEQFF.

The chain uses TRBV2 and TRBJ2-3; D unresolved. CDR1 SNHLY and CDR2 FYNNEI come from the germline V gene. The CDR3 is made up of 14 amino acids. With 4 bases removed from V and 1 base from J, the gap between germline ends came to 9 bases. Here the CDR3 reads CASSASARTDTQYF. The DNA for the CDR3 is TGTGCCAGCAGTGCTTCAGCCCGCACAGATACGCAGTATTTT.

This chain links TRBV28 with TRBJ2-1, with 8 bases lining up with TRBD1. Looked up from germline, CDR1 is MDHEN and CDR2 is SYDVKM. This CDR3 spans 16 amino acids. V lost 3 bases to trimming and J lost 5 bases; unmatched junction nucleotides: 9. CDR3 amino acids: CASSFQGARGNNEQFF. The DNA for the CDR3 is TGTGCCAGCAGTTTTCAGGGGGCTCGGGGGAACAATGAGCAGTTCTTC.

This chain uses TRBV7-2 with TRBJ1-2; D gene ambiguous. Germline V gene sequence: CDR1 SGHTA, CDR2 FQGNSA. With 5 bases removed from V and 0 bases from J, the gap between germline ends came to 7 bases. The CDR3 is 13 residues long. The CDR3 region is CASSHGANYGYTF. The DNA of the CDR3 is TGTGCCAGCAGCCACGGGGCTAACTATGGCTACACCTTC.

This sequence joins TRBV12-3 or TRBV12-4 and TRBJ1-6; D is perhaps TRBD1 (6 bases). The CDR3 length is 13 residues. Trimming removed 10 bases from V and 10 bases from J, with 17 bases in between. CDR3 residues: CAISPGERSPLHF. The CDR3 DNA reads as TGTGCCATCAGCCCAGGGGAAAGGTCACCCCTCCACTTT.

This clonotype was seen a handful of times. J is TRBJ2-5 and V is TRBV7-9; 7 bases line up with TRBD2. Per the germline V gene, CDR1 is SEHNR and CDR2 is FQNEAQ (reference sequence). V trimming: 1 base; J trimming: 5 bases; junction bases outside the gene matches: 7. This CDR3 is built from 15 residues. CDR3 nucleotide sequence: TGTGCCAGCAGCTTAGTCCACGGGGGGATGGAGACCCAGTACTTC. Protein sequence: CASSLVHGGMETQYF.

Only a few counts were recorded for this clonotype. This chain's CDR3 is CSASSGSPSYEQYF. CDR3 sequence (DNA): TGCAGTGCTAGTAGTGGGTCCCCCTCCTACGAGCAGTACTTC. The chain joins TRBV20-1 to TRBJ2-7; no clear D. The CDR3 has 14 residues. The germline V gene has CDR1 DFQATT and CDR2 SNEGSKA (reference sequence). V was clipped by 3 bases and J by 0 bases, with 12 bases between them.

This chain uses TRBV7-9 with TRBJ2-1; TRBD2 is a possible D gene (5 bases). V lost 6 bases, J lost 13 bases, and 16 bases lay in between. CDR1 is SEHNR, CDR2 FQNEAQ, per germline (reference sequence). The CDR3 runs 12 residues. The CDR3 region has the DNA TGTGCCAGCAGGTCGGCGGACTCCTCCCAGTTCTTC. The encoded protein is CASRSADSSQFF.

The gene calls are TRBV5-6 and TRBJ2-7; 7 positions match TRBD1. The CDR3 sequence is 14 residues long. Per germline, CDR1 SGHDT and CDR2 YYEEEE. V was pared by 4 bases and J by 2 bases, with 6 bases of the junction left unmatched. The CDR3 spells CASSPGQYTYEQYF. Here the CDR3 DNA reads TGTGCCAGCAGCCCGGGACAGTACACCTACGAGCAGTACTTC. Full variable domain (missing parts from reference TRBV5-6 and TRBJ2-7): DAGVTQSPTHLIKTRGQQVTLRCSPKSGHDTVSWYQQALGQGPQFIFQYYEEEERQRGNFPDRFSGHQFPNYSSELNVNALLLGDSALYLCASSPGQYTYEQYFGPGTRLTVT.

The chain combines TRBV14 with TRBJ2-1, with 12 nucleotides matching TRBD2. With V trimmed by 3 bases and J by 3 bases, 3 bases remained unmatched. Germline lookup yields CDR1 SGHDN and CDR2 FVKESK. The CDR3 loop spans 16 amino acids. The CDR3 region is CASSHGLAGLYNEQFF. Written as DNA, the CDR3 is TGTGCCAGCAGCCACGGACTAGCGGGACTCTACAATGAGCAGTTCTTC.

The gene calls are TRBV19 and TRBJ1-1; tentative D call: TRBD1 (5 bases). CDR3 length: 14 amino acids. V lost 7 bases to trimming and J lost 1 base, with 13 bases between them. Germline V gives CDR1 LNHDA, CDR2 SQIVND (reference sequence). The CDR3 reads CASTPGRGNTEAFF. The CDR3 DNA reads as TGTGCCAGTACACCGGGACGAGGGAACACTGAAGCTTTCTTT.

This clonotype was seen once. For the CDR3, the DNA is TGTGCCACCAGTGATCTGCGGGGGGGGGTCCTGGGAGATACGCAGTATTTT. Amino acid sequence: CATSDLRGGVLGDTQYF. V and J are TRBV24-1 and TRBJ2-3, with 9 bases lining up with TRBD2. The CDR3 extends over 17 amino acids. V gave up 3 bases and J gave up 5 bases; unmatched junction bases: 11. Looked up from germline, CDR1 is KGHDR and CDR2 is SFDVKD.

The V gene is TRBV5-1, the J gene TRBJ2-7; D gene ambiguous. Per the germline V gene, CDR1 is SGHRS and CDR2 is YFSETQ. V was cut by 3 bases and J by 4 bases, with 8 bases left in between. This CDR3 contains 12 residues. CDR3 coding DNA: TGCGCCAGCAGCTACGTCGGGTACGAGCAGTACTTC. It specifies CASSYVGYEQYF.

The chain recombines TRBV27 with TRBJ2-7; D might be TRBD1 or TRBD2, each matching 5 bases. V was clipped by 2 bases and J by 4 bases, with 15 bases between them. Germline lookup yields CDR1 MNHEY and CDR2 SMNVEV (reference sequence). CDR3 size: 15 residues. The CDR3 coding sequence is TGTGCCAGCAGTTTACGGGGTAACGGGGCGTACGAGCAGTACTTC. Translated: CASSLRGNGAYEQYF.

The chain uses TRBV4-1 and TRBJ1-4, with a tentative D call TRBD1 (5 bases). The germline gives CDR1 MGHRA, CDR2 YSYEKL. V was clipped by 4 bases and J by 3 bases, with 12 bases between them. CDR3 length: 15 amino acids. CDR3 sequence reads: CASSRSGVSNEKLFF. For the CDR3, the DNA is TGCGCCAGCAGCCGCTCGGGGGTCTCTAATGAAAAACTGTTTTTT.

This clonotype was observed a handful of times. V and J are TRBV7-9 and TRBJ1-3; D gene unclear. V gave up 5 bases and J gave up 0 bases, with 8 bases separating them. The germline V gene has CDR1 SEHNR and CDR2 FQNEAQ (reference sequence). CDR3 length: 14 amino acids. Here the CDR3 reads CASSPLLSGNTIYF. The CDR3 nucleotides read TGTGCCAGCAGCCCGCTCCTCTCTGGAAACACCATATATTTT.